Included here is one T cell receptor beta chain sequence, with context. This sample is part of a study of HIV-infected patients and healthy controls. Germline trimming cut 0 bases from V and 2 bases from J; bases unmatched to any gene: 4. This CDR3 spans 16 amino acids. Per germline, CDR1 SGHDN and CDR2 FVKESK. TCRdb reanalysed the 5' RACE reads using MiXCR and keeps one entry per CDR3 protein. The data hold approximately 67,000 distinct CDR3 sequences, with about 16% observed a single time. This chain joins TRBV14 and TRBJ2-3, with TRBD2 matching over 8 bases. This TCR was sampled from a human donor in good health. What was sequenced was CD4+ T cells from blood. This CDR3 reads CASSQDWGLDTDTQYF. The CDR3 DNA reads as TGTGCCAGCAGCCAAGATTGGGGACTAGACACAGATACGCAGTATTTT.